The 31 T cell receptor beta chains reported below all come from one sample, sequenced in a study of blood T cells in healthy people across ages. A second PCR, run for about 7 to 11 cycles, used a sample-barcoded 5' primer plus a J-beta primer mix. MiXCR was run by TCRdb on the 5' RACE reads, yielding one entry per CDR3 protein. Of under 1,000,000 distinct CDR3 sequences listed, around 50% are singletons. Sequenced: blood. The receptors here all came from an elderly man in good health.

V gene TRBV7-2 combines with J gene TRBJ2-7, with 14 nucleotides matching TRBD2. J lost 3 bases, V lost 5 bases, and 12 bases had no gene match. CDR1 is SGHTA, CDR2 FQGNSA, per germline. This CDR3 is 18 amino acids long. CDR3 amino acids: CASSPGLAGAGNYYEQYF. CDR3 bases: TGTGCCAGCAGCCCGGGACTAGCGGGAGCCGGAAACTACTACGAGCAGTACTTC.

The gene calls are TRBV7-2 and TRBJ2-7, with 8 bases aligning to TRBD1. The DNA end lines up better with TRBJ2-4; the J call may be wrong. This CDR3 is 15 amino acids long. CDR1 is SGHTA, CDR2 FQGNSA, per germline. The CDR3 bases are TGTGCCAGCAGTTTACATGGACAGGGTTCGAGCATTCAGTACTTC. Residues: CASSLHGQGSSIQYF.

This chain connects TRBV7-8 to TRBJ1-6, with TRBD1 matching over 7 bases. The germline V gene encodes CDR1 SGHVS and CDR2 FQNEAQ. V lost 6 bases, J lost 7 bases, and 9 bases stayed unmatched. CDR3 length: 15 amino acids. The CDR3 region has the DNA TGTGCCAGCAGTCAACCACAGGGGCGGAATTCACCCCTCCACTTT. Encoded protein: CASSQPQGRNSPLHF.

The chain has TRBV5-1 and TRBJ2-7; a possible D gene is TRBD2 (7 bases). The length of the CDR3 is 15 residues. V gave up 4 bases and J gave up 5 bases, with 19 bases separating them. Germline lookup yields CDR1 SGHRS and CDR2 YFSETQ. The CDR3 here is CASSASGTPHDEQYF. In nucleotides, the CDR3 is TGCGCCAGCAGCGCCAGCGGGACACCGCACGACGAGCAGTACTTC.

This clonotype was recorded many times. The gene calls are TRBV7-2 and TRBJ2-1; the D is unclear. CDR1 is SGHTA and CDR2 is FQGNSA in the germline V gene. V was clipped by 2 bases and J by 5 bases, with 13 bases between them. This CDR3 has 15 amino acids. CDR3 in amino acids: CASSLSLGYNNEQFF. For the CDR3, the DNA is TGTGCCAGCAGCTTATCTTTAGGGTACAACAATGAGCAGTTCTTC.

The CDR3 DNA sequence: TGTGCCAGCAGTTCTGAAAGGACAGGGGGCAGTAGTAATGAAAAACTGTTTTTT. It codes for CASSSERTGGSSNEKLFF. The chain links TRBV27 to TRBJ1-4; TRBD1 matches at 11 bases. The V gene's germline CDR1 is MNHEY and CDR2 SMNVEV (reference sequence). This CDR3 is built from 18 residues. The trim removed 4 bases at V and 4 bases at J, leaving 11 bases unmatched.

The chain has TRBV7-9 and TRBJ2-1, with 11 bases that match TRBD2. Losses at the gene ends were 5 bases for V and 0 bases for J; bases not matched to a gene: 6. The CDR3 sequence is 17 residues long. Germline V lookup: CDR1 SEHNR, CDR2 FQNEAQ (reference sequence). DNA for the CDR3: TGTGCCAGCAGCGGGAGACTAGCGGGAAGCTCCTACAATGAGCAGTTCTTC. It specifies CASSGRLAGSSYNEQFF.

This chain links TRBV3-1 with TRBJ2-1, with 9 bases fitting TRBD2. The CDR3 sequence is 16 residues long. With 2 bases clipped from V and 5 bases from J, the junction kept 7 bases outside the gene matches. Germline values: CDR1 LGHDT, CDR2 YNNKEL (reference sequence). For the CDR3, the DNA is TGTGCCAGCAGCCAATCTTCTAGCGGGAAAAACAATGAGCAGTTCTTC. Amino acid sequence: CASSQSSSGKNNEQFF.

This clonotype was counted only a few times. The chain is built from TRBV20-1 and TRBJ1-5; D gene uncertain. Per the germline V gene, CDR1 is DFQATT and CDR2 is SNEGSKA (reference sequence). V dropped 0 bases and J dropped 4 bases, with 10 bases sitting between them. The CDR3 contains 14 residues. The CDR3 region is CSARDAQTNQPQHF. DNA for the CDR3: TGCAGTGCTAGAGATGCGCAGACAAATCAGCCCCAGCATTTT.

The J gene is TRBJ2-1, the V gene TRBV12-3 or TRBV12-4; 11 bases are a match to TRBD2. With 5 bases clipped from V and 7 bases from J, the junction kept 10 bases outside the gene matches. This CDR3 comprises 16 residues. The CDR3 sequence: CASSVLAGGRMNEQFF. The CDR3, as DNA: TGTGCCAGCAGTGTATTAGCGGGAGGGCGGATGAATGAGCAGTTCTTC.

This sequence joins TRBV12-3 or TRBV12-4 and TRBJ2-7, with 11 bases matching TRBD2. The CDR3 consists of 15 residues. J gave up 3 bases and V 5 bases, and 6 bases lay outside the gene matches. The CDR3 DNA follows: TGTGCCAGCAGTGAAACTAGCGGGAGTTACTACGAGCAGTACTTC. This gives the protein CASSETSGSYYEQYF.

The chain couples TRBV28 to TRBJ2-2; the match to TRBD2 covers 7 bases. J gave up 1 base and V 3 bases, and 14 bases lay outside the gene matches. The CDR3 is 19 residues long. CDR1 is MDHEN and CDR2 is SYDVKM in the germline V gene. CDR3 coding DNA: TGTGCCAGCAGTTTCCAGGGAGGGAGCGTAACGAAGAACACCGGGGAGCTGTTTTTT. It translates to CASSFQGGSVTKNTGELFF.

The chain combines TRBV7-8 with TRBJ2-1; 8 bases align to TRBD2. Germline-derived CDR1 and CDR2 are SGHVS and FQNEAQ. V lost 6 bases, J lost 9 bases, and 13 bases stayed unmatched. The CDR3 totals 15 residues. The CDR3 DNA sequence: TGTGCCAGCAGGCCAATTTGGACTAGCCGGGGTGAGCAGTTCTTC. Translating it yields CASRPIWTSRGEQFF.

The sample holds many counts of this clonotype. The V gene is TRBV6-2 or TRBV6-3, the J gene TRBJ2-7, with TRBD2 matching 9 bases. This CDR3 is 15 amino acids long. Germline V lookup: CDR1 MNHEY, CDR2 SVGEGT. V dropped 3 bases and J dropped 0; count of bases not matched to a gene: 3. CDR3: CASSYSGSGSYEQYF. In DNA form, the CDR3 reads TGTGCCAGCAGTTATAGCGGGAGCGGCTCCTACGAGCAGTACTTC.

The table lists this clonotype with a few counts. The genes are TRBV20-1 and TRBJ2-5, with 7 bases aligning to TRBD1. After removal of 7 bases from V and 5 bases from J, the junction contained 10 bases not matched to a gene. Germline V gene lookup returns CDR1 DFQATT and CDR2 SNEGSKA (reference sequence). The CDR3 loop spans 13 amino acids. DNA of the CDR3: TGCAGTGTCCGAGAGGGGGCCCACGAGACCCAGTACTTC. It specifies CSVREGAHETQYF.

The V gene is TRBV29-1, the J gene TRBJ1-5; possible D gene TRBD1, 5 bases. Trimming took 6 bases from V and 6 from J, leaving 18 bases between them. Germline lookup yields CDR1 SQVTM and CDR2 ANQGSEA. The CDR3 spans 14 residues. The DNA for the CDR3 is TGCAGCGTCTCCGATGCAGGGAACGGTCAGCCCCAGCATTTT. Translated, it gives CSVSDAGNGQPQHF.

The CDR3 protein is CASRARLGAETQYF. DNA for the CDR3: TGTGCCAGCAGGGCTCGTTTGGGAGCAGAGACCCAGTACTTC. The chain employs TRBV7-2 and TRBJ2-5; D perhaps matches TRBD2 (5 bases). The CDR3 contains 14 residues. Trimming left V 6 bases short and J 4 bases short, with 15 bases between. Germline V CDR1 and CDR2: SGHTA, FQGNSA.

The chain joins TRBV7-9 to TRBJ2-6, with a possible D match to TRBD1 (6 bases). The CDR3 is 16 amino acids. Deletions cut 4 bases from V and 4 bases from J, with 14 bases between. Germline V gene lookup returns CDR1 SEHNR and CDR2 FQNEAQ (reference sequence). The CDR3 sequence: CASSSAWGQGANVLTF. CDR3 sequence (DNA): TGTGCCAGCAGCTCCGCGTGGGGGCAAGGGGCCAACGTCCTGACTTTC.

In this sample, this clonotype turned up once. The chain joins TRBV4-3 to TRBJ2-5; 8 positions match TRBD2. Germline V gives CDR1 LGHNA, CDR2 YSLEER. The CDR3 runs to 16 residues. The trim removed 0 bases at V and 4 bases at J, leaving 7 bases unmatched. The CDR3: CASSQELGTSSETQYF. The CDR3 DNA reads TGCGCCAGCAGCCAAGAGCTGGGGACTAGTTCAGAGACCCAGTACTTC.

J is TRBJ1-2 and V is TRBV25-1, with D possibly being TRBD1 (5 bases). The germline gives CDR1 MGHDK, CDR2 SYGVNS. V lost 1 base to trimming and J lost 4 bases, with 13 bases between them. The CDR3 has 15 residues. DNA of the CDR3: TGTGCCAGCAGTGAATGGGAGGGGAACGGCTATGGCTACACCTTC. Protein product: CASSEWEGNGYGYTF.

V is TRBV5-1 and J is TRBJ2-1, with TRBD1 identical over 9 bases. In germline, CDR1 is SGHRS, CDR2 YFSETQ. V dropped 4 bases and J dropped 5; count of bases not matched to a gene: 7. This CDR3 is 15 amino acids long. This CDR3 reads CASSQQGAGNNEQFF. CDR3 DNA sequence: TGCGCCAGCAGCCAACAGGGGGCAGGAAACAATGAGCAGTTCTTC.

The chain carries TRBV11-2 and TRBJ2-7; possibly TRBD2 for D (5 bases). The V end was cut by 5 bases, the J end by 0 bases, with 14 bases between. This CDR3 is built from 15 residues. Looked up from germline, CDR1 is SGHAT and CDR2 is FQNNGV. CDR3 loop: CASSPEIRGSYEQYF. CDR3 DNA sequence: TGTGCCAGCAGCCCAGAGATCCGGGGCTCCTACGAGCAGTACTTC.

This clonotype was detected ten times or more. The chain employs TRBV29-1 and TRBJ2-3; the D gene is possibly TRBD2 (6 bases). V gave up 6 bases and J gave up 5 bases, with 9 bases separating them. Germline values: CDR1 SQVTM, CDR2 ANQGSEA. The CDR3 has 11 residues. The CDR3 spells CSVWRGDTQYF. CDR3 DNA: TGCAGCGTGTGGCGGGGAGATACGCAGTATTTT.

The sample holds a few counts of this clonotype. The chain uses TRBV24-1 and TRBJ2-7, with D maybe TRBD2 (5 bases). CDR1 and CDR2 from the germline V gene are KGHDR and SFDVKD. The ends were cut back, 5 bases at V and 2 bases at J, with 12 bases in the middle. This CDR3 has 14 amino acids. DNA of the CDR3: TGTGCCACCAGTGGTAGGACTCTCCCCTACGAGCAGTACTTC. It translates to CATSGRTLPYEQYF.

This clonotype was picked up a small number of times. The chain carries TRBV20-1 and TRBJ2-3, with 10 bases aligning to TRBD2. CDR3 length equals 15 residues. CDR1 and CDR2 (germline): DFQATT, SNEGSKA (reference sequence). J gave up 8 bases and V 0 bases, and 8 bases lay outside the gene matches. The CDR3 nucleotides are TGCAGTGCTAGAGATGCAGCGGGAGGGCTGGGTACGCAGTATTTT. The encoded protein is CSARDAAGGLGTQYF.

The rearrangement uses TRBV7-2 and TRBJ2-7; 7 positions agree with TRBD1. There are 15 residues in the CDR3. J lost 6 bases, V lost 1 base, and 9 bases had no gene match. The V gene's germline CDR1 is SGHTA and CDR2 FQGNSA. In nucleotides, the CDR3 is TGTGCCAGCAGCTTAGGTCCAGGGGGAGTTTCCGAGCAGTACTTC. This codes for CASSLGPGGVSEQYF.

The chain joins TRBV10-3 to TRBJ2-2, with D maybe TRBD2 (6 bases). V dropped 10 bases and J dropped 2 bases, with 14 bases sitting between them. The CDR3 is 14 residues long. Germline CDR1 ENHRY, CDR2 SYGVKD. The CDR3 DNA reads as TGTGCCAGCCGGGCTAGCGCAAACACCGGGGAGCTGTTTTTT. Amino acids: CASRASANTGELFF.

This clonotype appeared many times. V gene TRBV20-1 combines with J gene TRBJ1-6; D call uncertain. The CDR3 loop spans 16 amino acids. Looked up from germline, CDR1 is DFQATT and CDR2 is SNEGSKA (reference sequence). The ends were cut back, 0 bases at V and 0 bases at J, with 9 bases in the middle. CDR3: CSARDTGFSYNSPLHF. The CDR3, as DNA: TGCAGTGCTAGAGATACGGGATTCTCCTATAATTCACCCCTCCACTTT.

V and J are TRBV3-1 and TRBJ1-4; a possible D gene is TRBD1 (5 bases). This CDR3 contains 14 residues. Germline assignment: CDR1 LGHDT and CDR2 YNNKEL (reference sequence). V lost 4 bases and J lost 8, with 14 bases in between. The CDR3 region is CASSLGGYREKLFF. In nucleotides, the CDR3 is TGTGCCAGCAGCCTTGGGGGGTATCGGGAAAAACTGTTTTTT. Looking up the rest from reference TRBV3-1 and TRBJ1-4 gives the full variable domain: DTAVSQTPKYLVTQMGNDKSIKCEQNLGHDTMYWYKQDSKKFLKIMFSYNNKELIINETVPNRFSPKSPDKAHLNLHINSLELGDSAVYFCASSLGGYREKLFFGSGTQLSVL.

This chain uses TRBV4-2 with TRBJ2-3; D is uncertain. V was pared by 0 bases and J by 1 base, with 8 bases between. Germline CDR1 and CDR2: LGHNA and YNFKEQ. CDR3 length: 15 amino acids. The CDR3 loop is CASSQDRMGTDTQYF. In DNA form, the CDR3 reads TGTGCCAGCAGCCAAGATCGAATGGGCACAGATACGCAGTATTTT.

This clonotype was seen a single time. The chain uses TRBV5-1 and TRBJ2-1, with 10 bases aligning to TRBD2. Trimming at V came to 3 bases and at J to 8 bases, leaving 5 bases not matched to a gene. CDR3 length: 14 residues. Germline CDR1 and CDR2: SGHRS and YFSETQ. CDR3 residues: CASSSGLADDEQFF. CDR3 DNA sequence: TGCGCCAGCAGCTCCGGACTAGCGGACGATGAGCAGTTCTTC.